This entry lists 22 T cell receptor beta chains sequenced from one sample in a study of T cell responses to AZD1222 COVID-19 vaccine. Some clones are missing from TCRdb's copy, which holds only in-frame ones; the method was immunoSEQ multiplex PCR. This table holds around 130,000 clones, 85% to 90% found once. The sample consisted of peripheral blood, taken on day 0 of AZD1222 vaccination. The receptors shown here come from an adult in good health.

The rearrangement links TRBV9 to TRBJ2-2; tentatively, D is TRBD1 (5 bases). Trimming left V 0 bases short and J 1 base short, with 10 bases between. The CDR3 extends over 16 amino acids. Per the germline V gene, CDR1 is SGDLS and CDR2 is YYNGEE. Here the CDR3 reads CASSVEGSWNTGELFF. The DNA of the CDR3 is TGTGCCAGCAGCGTAGAGGGGTCATGGAACACCGGGGAGCTGTTTTTT.

The chain employs TRBV30 and TRBJ1-6, with D perhaps matching TRBD1 (6 bases). CDR3 length equals 16 residues. V lost 4 bases and J lost 3, with 16 bases in between. CDR1 and CDR2 (germline): GTSNPN, SVGIG (reference sequence). CDR3 region: CAWTLDDRFYNSPLHF. The CDR3 coding sequence is TGTGCCTGGACCCTGGATGACAGGTTCTATAATTCACCCCTCCACTTT. Looking up the rest from reference TRBV30 and TRBJ1-6 gives the full variable domain: SQTIHQWPATLVQPVGSPLSLECTVEGTSNPNLYWYRQAAGRGLQLLFYSVGIGQISSEVPQNLSASRPQDRQFILSSKKLLLSDSGFYLCAWTLDDRFYNSPLHFGNGTRLTVT.

With regard to this clone: It is unclear where the CDR3 begins or ends on the DNA, so no DNA is shown, and the CDR3 is as TCRdb lists it. The chain couples TRBV6-2 or TRBV6-3 to TRBJ2-5. The CDR3 numbers 18 amino acids, ends counted. Germline V CDR1 and CDR2: MNHEY, SVGEGT. The CDR3 loop reads CASSSLRFGNRKQETQYF.

The CDR3 DNA reads as TGTGCCAGCAGCTCCCCTTACAGGGTTGAAGCTTTCTTT. It is translated as CASSSPYRVEAFF. The chain couples TRBV7-2 to TRBJ1-1; tentative D call: TRBD1 (6 bases). V lost 4 bases and J lost 7, with 13 bases in between. Germline values: CDR1 SGHTA, CDR2 FQGNSA. CDR3 length: 13 residues.

CDR3: CASKILQGQNTEAFF. As DNA, the CDR3 is TGTGCCAGCAAAATCCTCCAGGGGCAGAACACTGAAGCTTTCTTT. The chain uses TRBV5-6 and TRBJ1-1; D possibly corresponds to TRBD1 (6 bases). The CDR3 is 15 residues long. Germline V gives CDR1 SGHDT, CDR2 YYEEEE. The V end was cut by 6 bases, the J end by 1 base, with 16 bases between.

The chain joins TRBV20-1 to TRBJ2-3; no reliable D call. This CDR3 contains 10 residues. The germline V and J ends were trimmed by 3 bases and 6 bases, with 4 bases remaining between them. CDR1 and CDR2 from the germline V gene are DFQATT and SNEGSKA (reference sequence). The CDR3 DNA reads TGCAGTGCTAGTCGTGATACGCAGTATTTT. Amino acid sequence: CSASRDTQYF.

The V call is TRBV5-4, the J call TRBJ2-5, with TRBD2 identical over 8 bases. CDR3 size: 15 residues. Germline V CDR1 and CDR2: SGHNT, YYREEE (reference sequence). V shed 1 base, J shed 5 bases, and the junction held 7 bases outside the gene matches. In nucleotides, the CDR3 is TGTGCCAGCAGCTTGCGGGAGGGCGGAGGGGAGACCCAGTACTTC. It codes for CASSLREGGGETQYF.

This clone came up once. The genes are TRBV5-4 and TRBJ1-2; TRBD1 matches 8 bases. From germline, CDR1 is SGHNT and CDR2 YYREEE (reference sequence). Unmatched junction bases numbered 9, after V lost 4 bases and J lost 4 bases. The CDR3 runs 15 residues. The CDR3 bases are TGTGCCAGCAGCCAGCGACAGGGGCTAGGCTATGGCTACACCTTC. It translates to CASSQRQGLGYGYTF.

The chain is built from TRBV27 and TRBJ2-7; TRBD2 matches at 7 bases. Germline trimming cut 8 bases from V and 1 base from J; bases unmatched to any gene: 2. Looked up from germline, CDR1 is MNHEY and CDR2 is SMNVEV (reference sequence). This CDR3 comprises 12 residues. The CDR3 nucleotides are TGTGCCAGCGGGGACTATTCCTACGAGCAGTACTTC. Amino acid sequence: CASGDYSYEQYF.

The table lists this clone with a count of one. The gene calls are TRBV5-6 and TRBJ1-2; 8 bases are shared with TRBD1. The CDR3 covers 16 residues. Germline V gene sequence: CDR1 SGHDT, CDR2 YYEEEE. With V trimmed by 0 bases and J by 4 bases, 8 bases remained unmatched. The DNA for the CDR3 is TGTGCCAGCAGCTTGGCCGCGGGACAGGCCCTCTATGGCTACACCTTC. Translation: CASSLAAGQALYGYTF.

The chain links TRBV4-1 to TRBJ2-7; 8 bases are shared with TRBD1. This CDR3 comprises 17 residues. V was pared by 0 bases and J by 7 bases, with 14 bases of the junction left unmatched. The germline V gene has CDR1 MGHRA and CDR2 YSYEKL. In nucleotides, the CDR3 is TGCGCCAGCAGCCAAGATGTGTTTAGGGACAGGTCCTCAGAGCAGTACTTC. This gives the protein CASSQDVFRDRSSEQYF.

This clone has a handful of counts. J is TRBJ1-5 and V is TRBV6-5, with unresolved D. The V end lost 5 bases, the J end lost 2 bases, and 13 bases lay between the germline ends. Germline V gene lookup returns CDR1 MNHEY and CDR2 SVGAGI. This CDR3 contains 15 residues. CDR3 nucleotide sequence: TGTGCCAGCAGTCCCACGGGGTGGGGCAATCAGCCCCAGCATTTT. Protein: CASSPTGWGNQPQHF.

The chain joins TRBV28 to TRBJ1-6, with a weak D call TRBD1 (5 bases). Trimming pared 4 bases from V and 7 bases from J, leaving 14 bases between. This CDR3 is built from 15 residues. Germline assignment: CDR1 MDHEN and CDR2 SYDVKM. Written as DNA, the CDR3 is TGTGCCAGCAGTTGGTACAGGTTGAGGAATTCACCCCTCCACTTT. It specifies CASSWYRLRNSPLHF.

The genes are TRBV7-2 and TRBJ2-3, with 7 bases matching TRBD2. The CDR3 consists of 15 residues. In germline, CDR1 is SGHTA, CDR2 FQGNSA. V was clipped by 1 base and J by 6 bases; unmatched bases: 7. The CDR3 nucleotides are TGTGCCAGCAGCTTAGGGACGGGAGGAGGGGATACGCAGTATTTT. Its protein is CASSLGTGGGDTQYF.

The chain links TRBV5-1 to TRBJ2-7, with D maybe TRBD1 (6 bases). The CDR3 consists of 14 residues. Germline V gives CDR1 SGHRS, CDR2 YFSETQ. V was clipped by 1 base and J by 2 bases, with 10 bases between them. The CDR3 sequence: CASSLNQGPYEQYF. CDR3 nucleotide sequence: TGCGCCAGCAGCTTGAACCAGGGGCCCTACGAGCAGTACTTC.

This clone was observed a single time. The rearrangement uses TRBV2 and TRBJ1-2, with D hard to call. The CDR3 totals 13 residues. Per the germline V gene, CDR1 is SNHLY and CDR2 is FYNNEI. V lost 6 bases and J lost 5, with 13 bases in between. The CDR3, as DNA: TGTGCCAGCAGCGCCGGACGGTCTTATGGCTACACCTTC. It yields the protein CASSAGRSYGYTF.

The chain joins TRBV19 to TRBJ1-5, with no clear D. CDR3 length: 13 amino acids. Germline loops: CDR1 LNHDA, CDR2 SQIVND (reference sequence). V was pared by 3 bases and J by 7 bases, with 10 bases between. The CDR3 coding sequence is TGTGCCAGTAGTATGGCCATCGGGCAGCCCCAGCATTTT. It translates to CASSMAIGQPQHF.

The CDR3 loop is CASSYSTGGIGYGYTF. Here the CDR3 DNA reads TGTGCCAGCAGTTACTCGACAGGGGGCATTGGCTATGGCTACACCTTC. The chain recombines TRBV6-5 with TRBJ1-2; 10 nucleotides line up with TRBD1. V lost 0 bases, J lost 4 bases, and 5 bases stayed unmatched. Per germline, CDR1 MNHEY and CDR2 SVGAGI. The CDR3 extends over 16 amino acids.

This clone was detected once. The V gene is TRBV27, the J gene TRBJ1-6; D may be TRBD1 (5 bases). The V gene's germline CDR1 is MNHEY and CDR2 SMNVEV (reference sequence). The ends were cut back, 8 bases at V and 12 bases at J, with 20 bases in the middle. This CDR3 comprises 14 residues. The CDR3 sequence is CASRENGRGVPLHF. The CDR3, as DNA: TGTGCCAGCCGAGAGAACGGCCGGGGGGTACCCCTCCACTTT.

V and J are TRBV19 and TRBJ2-2; D uncertain. The V end lost 3 bases, the J end lost 8 bases, and 7 bases lay between the germline ends. In germline, CDR1 is LNHDA, CDR2 SQIVND (reference sequence). The CDR3 covers 12 residues. Here the CDR3 reads CASSMRSGELFF. The DNA for the CDR3 is TGTGCCAGTAGTATGCGGTCGGGGGAGCTGTTTTTT.

The chain uses TRBV5-6 and TRBJ1-4; D uncertain. Germline V gives CDR1 SGHDT, CDR2 YYEEEE. The CDR3 length is 15 residues. Deletions cut 0 bases from V and 5 bases from J, with 11 bases between. The CDR3 DNA is TGTGCCAGCAGCTTGGCTTACAGACTAAATGAAAAACTGTTTTTT. Translated: CASSLAYRLNEKLFF.

The V and J genes are TRBV29-1 and TRBJ2-3; 7 bases fit TRBD1. Looked up from germline, CDR1 is SQVTM and CDR2 is ANQGSEA. Germline trimming cut 3 bases from V and 7 bases from J; bases unmatched to any gene: 4. The CDR3 sequence is 12 residues long. CDR3 DNA: TGCAGCGTTGATCTGACAGGGTATACGCAGTATTTT. This encodes CSVDLTGYTQYF.